This T cell receptor beta chain originates from a study of CD8 T cells in ankylosing spondylitis. Study-level findings and limits: Researchers reportedly found disease-linked clones significantly enriched in matched ankylosing spondylitis synovial fluid. Characteristic of ankylosing spondylitis blood, it appeared, was a TCR beta motif comprising about 8 highly homologous variants. Past research had described some motif variants in reactive arthritis synovial fluid and blood.

Quantitative barcoded 5'-RACE was used to prepare TCR beta libraries. TCRdb fed the 5' RACE reads into MiXCR, producing one record per CDR3 protein. This table holds fewer than 550,000 distinct CDR3 sequences, about 5.2% found once. The CDR3 runs 18 residues. V shed 3 bases, J shed 2 bases, and the junction held 12 bases outside the gene matches. Germline CDR1 is LGHNA and CDR2 is YSLEER. The table lists this clonotype with many counts. The antigen is undetermined. The sequence derives from a male donor with ankylosing spondylitis. This chain joins TRBV4-3 and TRBJ2-3; 9 nucleotides align to TRBD1. The sequenced sample consisted of blood, either unsorted or a sorted T cell fraction (not recorded which). The chain's CDR3 is CASSHDRGGHSFTDTQYF. The CDR3 nucleotides read TGCGCCAGCAGCCATGACAGGGGGGGCCATTCTTTCACAGATACGCAGTATTTT.